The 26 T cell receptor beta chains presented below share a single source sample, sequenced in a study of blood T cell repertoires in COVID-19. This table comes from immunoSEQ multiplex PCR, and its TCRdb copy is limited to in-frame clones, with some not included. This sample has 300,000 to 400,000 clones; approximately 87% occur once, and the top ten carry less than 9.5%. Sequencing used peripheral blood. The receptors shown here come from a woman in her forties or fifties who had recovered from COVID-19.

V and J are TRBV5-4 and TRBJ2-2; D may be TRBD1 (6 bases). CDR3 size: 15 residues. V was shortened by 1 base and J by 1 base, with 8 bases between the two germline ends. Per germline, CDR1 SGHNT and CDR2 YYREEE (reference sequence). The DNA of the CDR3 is TGTGCCAGCAGCTTGTTACAGGGGAACACCGGGGAGCTGTTTTTT. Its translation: CASSLLQGNTGELFF.

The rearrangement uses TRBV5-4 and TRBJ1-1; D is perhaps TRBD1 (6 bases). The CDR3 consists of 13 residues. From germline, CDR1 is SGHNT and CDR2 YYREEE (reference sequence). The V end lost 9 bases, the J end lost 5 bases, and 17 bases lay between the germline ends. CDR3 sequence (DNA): TGTGCCACCCGGGGGGGCTTCAATACTGAAGCTTTCTTT. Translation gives CATRGGFNTEAFF.

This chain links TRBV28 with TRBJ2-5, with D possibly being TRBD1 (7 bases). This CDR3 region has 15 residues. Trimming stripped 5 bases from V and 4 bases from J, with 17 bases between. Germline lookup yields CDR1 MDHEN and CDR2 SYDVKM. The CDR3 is CASSPNQGDLETQYF. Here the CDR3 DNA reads TGTGCCAGCAGTCCCAACCAGGGGGACTTAGAGACCCAGTACTTC. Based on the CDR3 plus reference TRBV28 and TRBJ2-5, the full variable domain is DVKVTQSSRYLVKRTGEKVFLECVQDMDHENMFWYRQDPGLGLRLIYFSYDVKMKEKGDIPEGYSVSREKKERFSLILESASTNQTSMYLCASSPNQGDLETQYFGPGTRLLVL.

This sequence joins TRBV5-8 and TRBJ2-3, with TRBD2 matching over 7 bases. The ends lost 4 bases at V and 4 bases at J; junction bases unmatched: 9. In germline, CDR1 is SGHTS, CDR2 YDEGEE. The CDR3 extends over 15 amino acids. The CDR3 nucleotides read TGTGCCAGCAGCCGACACCTTGGGGGGGCAGATACGCAGTATTTT. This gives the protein CASSRHLGGADTQYF.

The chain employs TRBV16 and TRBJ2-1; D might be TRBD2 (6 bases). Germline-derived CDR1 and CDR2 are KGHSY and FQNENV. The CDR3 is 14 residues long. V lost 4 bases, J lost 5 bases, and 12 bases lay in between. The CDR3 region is CASSPAGLDNEQFF. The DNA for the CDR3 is TGTGCCAGCAGCCCGGCGGGGCTTGACAATGAGCAGTTCTTC.

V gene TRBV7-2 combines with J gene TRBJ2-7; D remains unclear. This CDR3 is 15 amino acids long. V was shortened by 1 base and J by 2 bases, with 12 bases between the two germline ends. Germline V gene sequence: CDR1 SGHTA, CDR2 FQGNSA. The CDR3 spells CASSLGGTTAYEQYF. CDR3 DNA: TGTGCCAGCAGCTTAGGCGGTACAACGGCCTACGAGCAGTACTTC.

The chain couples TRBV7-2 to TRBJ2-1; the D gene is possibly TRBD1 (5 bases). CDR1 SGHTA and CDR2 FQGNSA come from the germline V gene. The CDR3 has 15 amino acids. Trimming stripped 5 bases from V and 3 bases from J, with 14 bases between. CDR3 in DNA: TGTGCCAGCAGCCTTGGTTGGGGCAGCTACAATGAGCAGTTCTTC. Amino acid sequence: CASSLGWGSYNEQFF.

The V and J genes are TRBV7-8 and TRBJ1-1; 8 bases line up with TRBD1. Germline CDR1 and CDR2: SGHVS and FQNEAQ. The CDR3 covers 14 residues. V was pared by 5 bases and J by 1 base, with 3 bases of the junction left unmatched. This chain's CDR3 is CASSRGQGNTEAFF. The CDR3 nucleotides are TGTGCCAGCAGCCGCGGACAGGGGAACACTGAAGCTTTCTTT.

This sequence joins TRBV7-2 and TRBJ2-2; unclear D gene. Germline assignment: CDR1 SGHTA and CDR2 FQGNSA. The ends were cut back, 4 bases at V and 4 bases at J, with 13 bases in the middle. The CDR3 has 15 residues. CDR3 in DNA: TGTGCCAGCAGCTCCCAAGCGCTAATCACCGGGGAGCTGTTTTTT. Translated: CASSSQALITGELFF.

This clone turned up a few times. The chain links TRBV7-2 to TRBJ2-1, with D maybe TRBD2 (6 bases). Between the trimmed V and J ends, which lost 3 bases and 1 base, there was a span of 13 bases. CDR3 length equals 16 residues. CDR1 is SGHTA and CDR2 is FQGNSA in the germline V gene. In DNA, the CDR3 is TGTGCCAGCAGCTTCTCGCGGGACGTTTCCTACAATGAGCAGTTCTTC. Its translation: CASSFSRDVSYNEQFF.

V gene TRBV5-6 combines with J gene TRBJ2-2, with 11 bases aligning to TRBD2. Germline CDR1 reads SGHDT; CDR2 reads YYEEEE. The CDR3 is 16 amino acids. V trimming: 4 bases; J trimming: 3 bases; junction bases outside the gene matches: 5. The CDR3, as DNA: TGTGCCAGCAGCCCCCTAGCGGGGGGTTACACCGGGGAGCTGTTTTTT. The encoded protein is CASSPLAGGYTGELFF.

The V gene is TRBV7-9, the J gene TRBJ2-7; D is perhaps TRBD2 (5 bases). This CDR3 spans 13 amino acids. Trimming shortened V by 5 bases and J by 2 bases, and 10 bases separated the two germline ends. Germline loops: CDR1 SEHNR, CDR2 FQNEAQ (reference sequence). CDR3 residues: CASSPAGTYEQYF. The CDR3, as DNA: TGTGCCAGCAGCCCAGCCGGGACCTACGAGCAGTACTTC.

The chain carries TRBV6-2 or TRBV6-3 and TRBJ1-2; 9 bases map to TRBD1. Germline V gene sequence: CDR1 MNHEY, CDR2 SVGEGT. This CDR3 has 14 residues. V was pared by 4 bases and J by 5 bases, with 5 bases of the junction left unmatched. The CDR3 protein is CASSSPGTGYGYTF. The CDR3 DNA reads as TGTGCCAGCAGTTCACCCGGGACAGGGTATGGCTACACCTTC.

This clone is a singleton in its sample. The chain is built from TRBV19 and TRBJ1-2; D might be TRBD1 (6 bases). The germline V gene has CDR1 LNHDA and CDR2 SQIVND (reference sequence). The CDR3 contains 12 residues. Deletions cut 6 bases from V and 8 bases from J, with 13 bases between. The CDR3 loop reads CASSGRGGGYTF. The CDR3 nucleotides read TGTGCCAGTAGCGGCAGGGGCGGAGGCTACACCTTC.

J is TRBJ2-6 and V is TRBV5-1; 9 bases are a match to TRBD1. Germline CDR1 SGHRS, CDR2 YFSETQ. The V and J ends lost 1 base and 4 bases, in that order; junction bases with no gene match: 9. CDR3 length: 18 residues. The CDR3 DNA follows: TGCGCCAGCAGCTTGTCGGGACAGGGTATCCCCGGGGCCAACGTCCTGACTTTC. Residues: CASSLSGQGIPGANVLTF.

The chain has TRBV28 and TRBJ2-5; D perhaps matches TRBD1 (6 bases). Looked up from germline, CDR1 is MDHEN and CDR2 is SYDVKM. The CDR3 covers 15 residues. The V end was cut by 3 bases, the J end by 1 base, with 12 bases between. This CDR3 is CASSFHQGSQETQYF. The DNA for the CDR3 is TGTGCCAGCAGTTTTCATCAGGGGTCCCAAGAGACCCAGTACTTC.

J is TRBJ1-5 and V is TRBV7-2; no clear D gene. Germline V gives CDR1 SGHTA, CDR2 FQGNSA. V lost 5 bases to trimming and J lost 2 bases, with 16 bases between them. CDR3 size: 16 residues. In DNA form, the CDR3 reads TGTGCCAGCAGCGGCAAGGTCGGGATGGGCAATCAGCCCCAGCATTTT. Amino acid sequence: CASSGKVGMGNQPQHF.

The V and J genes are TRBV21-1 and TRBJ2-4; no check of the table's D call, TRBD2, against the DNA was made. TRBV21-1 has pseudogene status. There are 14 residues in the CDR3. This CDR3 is CASSRGVAKNIQYF. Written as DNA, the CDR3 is TGTGCCAGCAGCAGGGGAGTAGCCAAAAACATTCAGTACTTC.

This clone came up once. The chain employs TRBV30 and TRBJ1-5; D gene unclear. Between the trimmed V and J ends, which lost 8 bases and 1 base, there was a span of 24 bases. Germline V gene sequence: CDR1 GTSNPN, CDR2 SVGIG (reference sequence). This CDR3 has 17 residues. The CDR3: CARPRLPNRSSNQPQHF. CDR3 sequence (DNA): TGTGCCCGACCGAGGTTACCGAACCGTTCAAGCAATCAGCCCCAGCATTTT.

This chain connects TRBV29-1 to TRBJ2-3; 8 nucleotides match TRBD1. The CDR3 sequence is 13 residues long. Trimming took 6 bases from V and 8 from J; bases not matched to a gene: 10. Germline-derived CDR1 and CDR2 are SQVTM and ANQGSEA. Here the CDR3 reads CSVGQGVGGTQYF. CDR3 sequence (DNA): TGCAGCGTCGGACAGGGTGTTGGTGGTACGCAGTATTTT.

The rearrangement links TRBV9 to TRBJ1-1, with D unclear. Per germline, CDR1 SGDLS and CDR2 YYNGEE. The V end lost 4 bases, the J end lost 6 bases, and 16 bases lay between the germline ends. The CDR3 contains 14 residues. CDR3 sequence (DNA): TGTGCCAGCAGCCCCCGGACCGCCGGGGCTGAAGCTTTCTTT. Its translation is CASSPRTAGAEAFF. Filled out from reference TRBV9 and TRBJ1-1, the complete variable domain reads DSGVTQTPKHLITATGQRVTLRCSPRSGDLSVYWYQQSLDQGLQFLIQYYNGEERAKGNILERFSAQQFPDLHSELNLSSLELGDSALYFCASSPRTAGAEAFFGQGTRLTVV.

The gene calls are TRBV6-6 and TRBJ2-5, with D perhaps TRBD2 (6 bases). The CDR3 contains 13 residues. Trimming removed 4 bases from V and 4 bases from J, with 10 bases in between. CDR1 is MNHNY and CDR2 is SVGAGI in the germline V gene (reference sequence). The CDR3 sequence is CASSFQAGETQYF. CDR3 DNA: TGTGCCAGCAGTTTTCAAGCGGGAGAGACCCAGTACTTC.

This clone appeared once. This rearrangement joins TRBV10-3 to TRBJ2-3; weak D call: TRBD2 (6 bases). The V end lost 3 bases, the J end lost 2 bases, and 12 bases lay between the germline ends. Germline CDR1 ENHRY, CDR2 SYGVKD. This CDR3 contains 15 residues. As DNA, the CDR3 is TGTGCCATCAGTGAACCTAGCGCCAACACAGATACGCAGTATTTT. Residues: CAISEPSANTDTQYF.

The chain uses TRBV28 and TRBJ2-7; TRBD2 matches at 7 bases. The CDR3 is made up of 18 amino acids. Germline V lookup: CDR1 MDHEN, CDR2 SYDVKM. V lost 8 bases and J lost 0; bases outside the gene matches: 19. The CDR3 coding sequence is TGTGCCAGCCGAACCGCGGCTAGCGGTCCCGCGGGCTCCTACGAGCAGTACTTC. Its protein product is CASRTAASGPAGSYEQYF.

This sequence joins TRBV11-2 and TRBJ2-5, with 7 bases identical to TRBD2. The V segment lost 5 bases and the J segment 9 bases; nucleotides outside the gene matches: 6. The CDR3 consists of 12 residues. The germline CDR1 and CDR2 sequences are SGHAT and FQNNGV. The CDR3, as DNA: TGTGCCAGCAGCACCAACCGGGAGGCCCAGTACTTC. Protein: CASSTNREAQYF.

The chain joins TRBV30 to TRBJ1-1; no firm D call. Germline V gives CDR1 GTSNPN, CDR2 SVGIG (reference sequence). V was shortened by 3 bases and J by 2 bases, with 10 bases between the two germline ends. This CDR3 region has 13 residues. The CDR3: CAWRVTVNTEAFF. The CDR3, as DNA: TGTGCCTGGAGGGTCACTGTCAACACTGAAGCTTTCTTT.